This passage covers 26 T cell receptor beta chains from one sample sequenced in a study of human T cells and chemical hapten exposure. Noted time point: patch test 3, about 24 weeks after DPC sensitization. Noted treatment: therapeutic diphenylcyclopropenone sensitization with weekly scalp DPC. One entry per CDR3 protein, called by TCRdb with MiXCR from the RACE reads. The table shows 85,000 to 100,000 distinct CDR3 sequences, with around 25% occurring only once. The source was whole blood, collected in connection with sensitization to the hapten diphenylcyclopropenone (DPC). These receptors all stem from a man aged 35 to 55 with alopecia areata. Some clones in this sample may be carry-over from other donors' samples.

This clonotype was recorded a few times. V gene TRBV5-1 combines with J gene TRBJ2-7, with D uncertain. The CDR3 sequence is 14 residues long. Germline CDR1 reads SGHRS; CDR2 reads YFSETQ. Trimming stripped 0 bases from V and 1 base from J, with 8 bases between. The CDR3 nucleotides read TGCGCCAGCAGCTTGGTGCCAGGATCCTACGAGCAGTACTTC. This translates into CASSLVPGSYEQYF.

The chain employs TRBV12-3 or TRBV12-4 and TRBJ2-7; TRBD2 agrees at 10 bases. This CDR3 is 19 amino acids long. With V trimmed by 4 bases and J by 4 bases, 19 bases remained unmatched. CDR3 in DNA: TGTGCCAGCAGTTCCCCCAGTTCCGGGGCTAGCGGGAGTAGGTACGAGCAGTACTTC. Its translation is CASSSPSSGASGSRYEQYF.

CDR3 DNA sequence: TGTGCCAGCAGCCAAGAGGGGAACTATGGCTACACCTTC. Translated: CASSQEGNYGYTF. The rearrangement links TRBV4-2 to TRBJ1-2; D is uncertain. This CDR3 contains 13 residues. V was shortened by 0 bases and J by 2 bases, with 4 bases between the two germline ends. CDR1 and CDR2 (germline): LGHNA, YNFKEQ.

J is TRBJ1-1 and V is TRBV28; no definite D call. V was pared by 6 bases and J by 5 bases, with 10 bases between. The CDR3 is 12 residues long. Germline V gene sequence: CDR1 MDHEN, CDR2 SYDVKM. The CDR3 sequence is CASRVARTEAFF. The CDR3 DNA follows: TGTGCCAGCAGGGTAGCAAGGACTGAAGCTTTCTTT.

V and J are TRBV14 and TRBJ2-4; perhaps TRBD1 as D (6 bases). V dropped 0 bases and J dropped 2 bases, with 14 bases sitting between them. Per the germline V gene, CDR1 is SGHDN and CDR2 is FVKESK. The CDR3 length is 17 residues. CDR3 bases: TGTGCCAGCAGCCAAGAAGAGGGGACACTTTCCAAAAACATTCAGTACTTC. This codes for CASSQEEGTLSKNIQYF.

This clonotype was detected a few times. The J gene is TRBJ2-3, the V gene TRBV20-1; 9 positions match TRBD1. V lost 6 bases to trimming and J lost 0 bases; unmatched junction nucleotides: 10. The V gene's germline CDR1 is DFQATT and CDR2 SNEGSKA (reference sequence). This CDR3 has 16 amino acids. The CDR3: CSAESGTGTSTDTQYF. The CDR3 nucleotides read TGCAGTGCAGAGTCCGGGACAGGGACTAGCACAGATACGCAGTATTTT.

The chain combines TRBV27 with TRBJ2-1; 8 bases line up with TRBD2. J was trimmed by 2 bases and V by 8 bases; bases with no gene match: 11. CDR1 and CDR2 (germline): MNHEY, SMNVEV (reference sequence). The CDR3 loop spans 16 amino acids. Written as DNA, the CDR3 is TGTGCCAGCCGACCCATTAGCGGGGTCCCCTACAATGAGCAGTTCTTC. This encodes CASRPISGVPYNEQFF.

V is TRBV27 and J is TRBJ1-6; D perhaps matches TRBD1 (5 bases). Trimming cost V 9 bases and J 7 bases, with 13 bases left between them. The CDR3 is 13 residues long. CDR1 MNHEY and CDR2 SMNVEV come from the germline V gene (reference sequence). The CDR3 protein is CASYRDGNSPLHF. The CDR3 DNA sequence: TGTGCCAGTTACCGGGACGGGAATTCACCCCTCCACTTT.

This clonotype was counted only a few times. The rearrangement joins TRBV13 to TRBJ2-7; 16 bases agree with TRBD2. This CDR3 spans 17 amino acids. Germline V gene sequence: CDR1 PRHDT, CDR2 FYEKMQ (reference sequence). V was clipped by 4 bases and J by 6 bases; unmatched bases: 9. The CDR3 bases are TGTGCCAGCAGCTCGGGACTAGCGGGAGGGCCCCTCCGCGAGCAGTACTTC. As protein: CASSSGLAGGPLREQYF.

CDR3 amino acids: CASSYSYRTTLNTEAFF. The CDR3 DNA follows: TGTGCCAGCAGTTACTCGTACCGTACTACTTTGAACACTGAAGCTTTCTTT. The V and J genes are TRBV6-5 and TRBJ1-1; D not resolved. Germline V gene lookup returns CDR1 MNHEY and CDR2 SVGAGI. The length of the CDR3 is 17 residues. Trimming took 0 bases from V and 0 from J, leaving 14 bases between them.

There are a few counts of this clonotype. The chain uses TRBV25-1 and TRBJ1-5; D remains ambiguous. Germline CDR1 and CDR2: MGHDK and SYGVNS. V lost 11 bases and J lost 0, with 14 bases in between. The CDR3 is made up of 14 amino acids. The CDR3 here is CAPRQSFSNQPQHF. For the CDR3, the DNA is TGTGCCCCACGGCAGTCCTTTAGCAATCAGCCCCAGCATTTT.

This clonotype was seen a handful of times. The V gene is TRBV20-1, the J gene TRBJ2-3, with 7 nucleotides matching TRBD2. The V segment lost 0 bases and the J segment 4 bases; nucleotides outside the gene matches: 7. The CDR3 length is 15 residues. The germline CDR1 and CDR2 sequences are DFQATT and SNEGSKA (reference sequence). The CDR3 DNA sequence: TGCAGTGCTAGAGATGGGGGGGTTGGCCCAGATACGCAGTATTTT. The encoded protein is CSARDGGVGPDTQYF.

This clonotype has more than one count but fewer than ten. This chain joins TRBV11-2 and TRBJ2-1; D is perhaps TRBD2 (5 bases). CDR1 is SGHAT, CDR2 FQNNGV, per germline. This CDR3 region has 13 residues. The V end lost 6 bases, the J end lost 5 bases, and 11 bases lay between the germline ends. CDR3 nucleotide sequence: TGTGCCAGCAGTTCGGGGTTAAACAATGAGCAGTTCTTC. Protein sequence: CASSSGLNNEQFF.

The genes are TRBV5-1 and TRBJ2-5; 11 bases are a match to TRBD2. CDR3 size: 15 residues. The germline gives CDR1 SGHRS, CDR2 YFSETQ. The V and J ends lost 4 bases and 4 bases, in that order; junction bases with no gene match: 6. CDR3 protein: CASSPRLAGGETQYF. The CDR3, as DNA: TGCGCCAGCAGCCCCCGCCTAGCGGGAGGAGAGACCCAGTACTTC.

The table lists this clonotype with a few counts. V usage is TRBV28 and J usage is TRBJ2-1; D unresolved. CDR1 and CDR2 from the germline V gene are MDHEN and SYDVKM. This CDR3 is 13 amino acids long. V shed 2 bases and J shed 4 bases, with 6 bases lying between them. DNA for the CDR3: TGTGCCAGCAGTTTAATAGGTTACAATGAGCAGTTCTTC. This codes for CASSLIGYNEQFF.

V is TRBV5-6 and J is TRBJ2-7, with D maybe TRBD2 (5 bases). Trimming took 0 bases from V and 5 from J, leaving 9 bases between them. The CDR3 totals 13 residues. Germline values: CDR1 SGHDT, CDR2 YYEEEE. The DNA for the CDR3 is TGTGCCAGCAGCTTGGGGTCTAGCAACGAGCAGTACTTC. Amino acids: CASSLGSSNEQYF.

The table lists this clonotype with a few counts. V usage is TRBV3-1 and J usage is TRBJ1-5; D gene unclear. The CDR3 has 16 amino acids. In germline, CDR1 is LGHDT, CDR2 YNNKEL (reference sequence). The ends were cut back, 0 bases at V and 7 bases at J, with 16 bases in the middle. The CDR3 DNA is TGTGCCAGCAGCCAAGATGTGGGTGGAGTTGGGCAGCCCCAGCATTTT. Translating it yields CASSQDVGGVGQPQHF.

The chain uses TRBV27 and TRBJ2-7, with D unclear. This CDR3 comprises 15 residues. V lost 7 bases and J lost 0, with 16 bases in between. Germline lookup yields CDR1 MNHEY and CDR2 SMNVEV (reference sequence). This CDR3 reads CASTRSALSSYEQYF. The CDR3 DNA sequence: TGTGCCAGCACCCGATCAGCGTTATCCTCCTACGAGCAGTACTTC.

Ten or more counts support this clonotype. J is TRBJ2-5 and V is TRBV5-1; tentatively, D is TRBD2 (6 bases). The germline V gene has CDR1 SGHRS and CDR2 YFSETQ. V lost 0 bases, J lost 3 bases, and 9 bases lay in between. This CDR3 region has 14 residues. The DNA of the CDR3 is TGCGCCAGCAGCTTGGCCCGGGAGAAAGAGACCCAGTACTTC. Translation: CASSLAREKETQYF. Together with reference TRBV5-1 and TRBJ2-5, the CDR3 gives the full variable domain: KAGVTQTPRYLIKTRGQQVTLSCSPISGHRSVSWYQQTPGQGLQFLFEYFSETQRNKGNFPGRFSGRQFSNSRSEMNVSTLELGDSALYLCASSLAREKETQYFGPGTRLLVL.

This clonotype was counted only a few times. This chain links TRBV12-3 or TRBV12-4 with TRBJ2-7, with no clear D. V dropped 1 base and J dropped 5 bases, with 6 bases sitting between them. The CDR3 consists of 12 residues. Here the CDR3 DNA reads TGTGCCAGCAGTTTAGAGGGCCACGAGCAGTACTTC. This translates into CASSLEGHEQYF.

In its sample, this clonotype was seen a few times. The rearrangement uses TRBV28 and TRBJ2-7; 7 bases are shared with TRBD1. V shed 2 bases, J shed 2 bases, and the junction held 6 bases outside the gene matches. The CDR3 spans 15 residues. Germline V lookup: CDR1 MDHEN, CDR2 SYDVKM. CDR3 in amino acids: CASSLGTVTTYEQYF. CDR3 in DNA: TGTGCCAGCAGTTTAGGGACAGTTACTACCTACGAGCAGTACTTC.

The rearrangement uses TRBV13 and TRBJ1-5; D gene unclear. CDR1 and CDR2 (germline): PRHDT, FYEKMQ (reference sequence). There are 15 residues in the CDR3. The germline V and J ends were trimmed by 0 bases and 1 base, with 7 bases remaining between them. The CDR3 bases are TGTGCCAGCAGCTTAGGGACGGTGAGCAATCAGCCCCAGCATTTT. Translation: CASSLGTVSNQPQHF.

The chain couples TRBV6-5 to TRBJ2-3; D not certain. CDR1 is MNHEY and CDR2 is SVGAGI in the germline V gene. V was trimmed by 5 bases and J by 2 bases, leaving 11 bases between them. This CDR3 has 14 residues. CDR3 sequence: CASSPYRFTDTQYF. CDR3 DNA sequence: TGTGCCAGCAGTCCATACCGCTTCACAGATACGCAGTATTTT.

There are a few counts of this clonotype. The V and J genes are TRBV24-1 and TRBJ2-5; 8 nucleotides line up with TRBD1. The CDR3 sequence is 14 residues long. Per germline, CDR1 KGHDR and CDR2 SFDVKD. V was pared by 4 bases and J by 9 bases, with 9 bases of the junction left unmatched. CDR3 loop: CATSEPTGAAAQYF. The CDR3 DNA follows: TGTGCCACCAGTGAACCGACAGGGGCAGCAGCCCAGTACTTC.

The chain links TRBV30 to TRBJ2-3; maybe TRBD1 (6 bases). Trimming cost V 0 bases and J 2 bases, with 9 bases left between them. Per the germline V gene, CDR1 is GTSNPN and CDR2 is SVGIG (reference sequence). The CDR3 loop spans 14 amino acids. The CDR3 spells CAWSVGDNTDTQYF. The CDR3 nucleotides are TGTGCCTGGAGTGTAGGGGACAACACAGATACGCAGTATTTT.

This rearrangement joins TRBV28 to TRBJ2-7, with 10 bases aligning to TRBD2. The germline V gene has CDR1 MDHEN and CDR2 SYDVKM. The V gene end was trimmed by 5 bases and the J gene end by 0 bases; junction bases not matched to a gene: 7. CDR3 length: 16 amino acids. The CDR3 DNA is TGTGCCAGCAGTGGACTAGCGGTTACGAGCTCCTACGAGCAGTACTTC. Translated, it gives CASSGLAVTSSYEQYF.